Below are 14 T cell receptor beta chains sequenced from a single sample in a study of blood T cell repertoires in COVID-19. Only in-frame clones appear in the TCRdb table, and some are missing; sequencing was by immunoSEQ multiplex PCR. The sample consists of some 49,000 clones, 80% to 90% of them appearing once. The sample consisted of peripheral blood. The origin of the receptors is a woman aged 55-69 years with acute or convalescent COVID-19.

The rearrangement joins TRBV9 to TRBJ2-3, with 11 bases that match TRBD2. Trimming took 0 bases from V and 1 from J; bases not matched to a gene: 7. Germline V gene data show CDR1 as SGDLS and CDR2 as YYNGEE. The CDR3 sequence is 18 residues long. This CDR3 reads CASSVGLAGGGGTDTQYF. The DNA for the CDR3 is TGTGCCAGCAGCGTAGGGCTAGCGGGAGGAGGGGGCACAGATACGCAGTATTTT. Drawing the rest from reference TRBV9 and TRBJ2-3, the complete variable domain is DSGVTQTPKHLITATGQRVTLRCSPRSGDLSVYWYQQSLDQGLQFLIQYYNGEERAKGNILERFSAQQFPDLHSELNLSSLELGDSALYFCASSVGLAGGGGTDTQYFGPGTRLTVL.

The chain carries TRBV25-1 and TRBJ2-7, with TRBD1 matching 7 bases. V shed 1 base and J 2 bases; nucleotides not matched to a gene: 5. Germline V gene lookup returns CDR1 MGHDK and CDR2 SYGVNS. The CDR3 has 15 residues. For the CDR3, the DNA is TGTGCCAGCAGTGAATTCGTGACAGGGACCTACGAGCAGTACTTC. Its translation: CASSEFVTGTYEQYF.

This clone was counted a few times. Its ends do not fully match the called genes, so a read error is possible. This rearrangement joins TRBV2 to TRBJ1-1; D gene uncertain. The germline V gene encodes CDR1 SNHLY and CDR2 FYNNEI. CDR3 length: 14 amino acids. The CDR3 nucleotides read TGTGCCAGCAGAGAAGAATCTGGTAGAACTGAAGCTTTCTTT. Its protein is CASREESGRTEAFF.

The chain is built from TRBV30 and TRBJ2-5, with D maybe TRBD2 (6 bases). The CDR3 totals 15 residues. Trimming took 5 bases from V and 5 from J, leaving 21 bases between them. CDR1 is GTSNPN and CDR2 is SVGIG in the germline V gene (reference sequence). The CDR3 reads CAWGRAGNPKETQYF. CDR3 sequence (DNA): TGTGCCTGGGGTCGAGCGGGCAACCCGAAGGAGACCCAGTACTTC.

V is TRBV6-5 and J is TRBJ1-5; 7 bases are shared with TRBD1. V was clipped by 5 bases and J by 4 bases; unmatched bases: 2. The CDR3 is made up of 13 amino acids. Germline CDR1 and CDR2: MNHEY and SVGAGI. CDR3 loop: CASSRDRNQPQHF. The CDR3 coding sequence is TGTGCCAGCAGTCGGGACAGAAATCAGCCCCAGCATTTT.

V gene TRBV5-1 combines with J gene TRBJ2-4; TRBD1 or TRBD2 may be the D gene (6 bases each). V lost 10 bases and J lost 0, with 17 bases in between. This CDR3 has 15 residues. Germline-derived CDR1 and CDR2 are SGHRS and YFSETQ. DNA of the CDR3: TGCGCCCGCACAGGGTCGGGGGTAGCCAAAAACATTCAGTACTTC. Its translation: CARTGSGVAKNIQYF.

A word on this clone: Other DNA sequences in the sample encode the same CDR3. This chain uses TRBV28 with TRBJ2-5; 16 bases agree with TRBD2. With V trimmed by 5 bases and J by 5 bases, 5 bases remained unmatched. The germline V gene has CDR1 MDHEN and CDR2 SYDVKM. The CDR3 is 16 amino acids. CDR3 coding DNA: TGTGCCAGCAGTCCGGGACTAGCGGGGGGGCGTGAGACCCAGTACTTC. Translating it yields CASSPGLAGGRETQYF.

Judged by abundance, this clone is large. The V and J genes are TRBV4-2 and TRBJ2-1; 8 nucleotides match TRBD1. Germline CDR1 is LGHNA and CDR2 is YNFKEQ. The CDR3 contains 15 residues. V gave up 5 bases and J gave up 3 bases; unmatched junction bases: 6. The CDR3 region is CASSTDRGDYNEQFF. CDR3 coding DNA: TGTGCCAGCAGCACCGACAGGGGAGACTACAATGAGCAGTTCTTC.

The chain has TRBV19 and TRBJ1-4; the D gene is possibly TRBD1 (5 bases). V was clipped by 5 bases and J by 5 bases, with 15 bases between them. The germline gives CDR1 LNHDA, CDR2 SQIVND (reference sequence). The CDR3 has 15 amino acids. CDR3 nucleotide sequence: TGTGCCAGTAGTTTGCGGCAGGGCGGAAATGAAAAACTGTTTTTT. Translating gives CASSLRQGGNEKLFF.

The V call is TRBV5-1, the J call TRBJ2-7; D is unresolved. The germline gives CDR1 SGHRS, CDR2 YFSETQ. The CDR3 covers 12 residues. Trimming left V 4 bases short and J 4 bases short, with 9 bases between. As DNA, the CDR3 is TGCGCCAGCAGCGCTACGCGATACGAGCAGTACTTC. Amino acids: CASSATRYEQYF.

J is TRBJ2-5 and V is TRBV24-1; TRBD1 matches at 12 bases. Trimming at V came to 4 bases and at J to 5 bases, leaving 10 bases not matched to a gene. From germline, CDR1 is KGHDR and CDR2 SFDVKD. The CDR3 has 17 residues. DNA of the CDR3: TGTGCCACCAGTGAAGCCGGGACAGGGGGCAAACGGGAGACCCAGTACTTC. Residues: CATSEAGTGGKRETQYF.

This clone was seen only once. The V and J genes are TRBV2 and TRBJ1-4, with a possible D match to TRBD1 (6 bases). The CDR3 consists of 16 residues. Germline V gene lookup returns CDR1 SNHLY and CDR2 FYNNEI. V lost 3 bases to trimming and J lost 8 bases, with 19 bases between them. In nucleotides, the CDR3 is TGTGCCAGCAGTGATCGGACAGTAGGGTTCGGGGAAAAACTGTTTTTT. This translates into CASSDRTVGFGEKLFF.

The chain recombines TRBV7-9 with TRBJ1-1; 10 bases fit TRBD1. The CDR3 has 15 amino acids. V gave up 5 bases and J gave up 4 bases; unmatched junction bases: 7. Germline CDR1 and CDR2: SEHNR and FQNEAQ (reference sequence). CDR3 sequence: CASSGGQGFFTEAFF. The CDR3, as DNA: TGTGCCAGCAGCGGGGGACAGGGGTTCTTCACTGAAGCTTTCTTT.

The DNA of the CDR3 is TGTGCCAGCAGCTTAACGGGGAGCGCCTACAATGAGCAGTTCTTC. It specifies CASSLTGSAYNEQFF. The chain carries TRBV7-3 and TRBJ2-1, with D maybe TRBD2 (5 bases). The V gene lost 0 bases and the J gene lost 2 bases, with 8 bases spanning the gap. Germline assignment: CDR1 SGHTA and CDR2 FQGTGA. The CDR3 is 15 residues long. Full variable domain (remainder filled in from reference TRBV7-3 and TRBJ2-1): GAGVSQTPSNKVTEKGKYVELRCDPISGHTALYWYRQSLGQGPEFLIYFQGTGAADDSGLPNDRFFAVRPEGSVSTLKIQRTERGDSAVYLCASSLTGSAYNEQFFGPGTRLTVL.